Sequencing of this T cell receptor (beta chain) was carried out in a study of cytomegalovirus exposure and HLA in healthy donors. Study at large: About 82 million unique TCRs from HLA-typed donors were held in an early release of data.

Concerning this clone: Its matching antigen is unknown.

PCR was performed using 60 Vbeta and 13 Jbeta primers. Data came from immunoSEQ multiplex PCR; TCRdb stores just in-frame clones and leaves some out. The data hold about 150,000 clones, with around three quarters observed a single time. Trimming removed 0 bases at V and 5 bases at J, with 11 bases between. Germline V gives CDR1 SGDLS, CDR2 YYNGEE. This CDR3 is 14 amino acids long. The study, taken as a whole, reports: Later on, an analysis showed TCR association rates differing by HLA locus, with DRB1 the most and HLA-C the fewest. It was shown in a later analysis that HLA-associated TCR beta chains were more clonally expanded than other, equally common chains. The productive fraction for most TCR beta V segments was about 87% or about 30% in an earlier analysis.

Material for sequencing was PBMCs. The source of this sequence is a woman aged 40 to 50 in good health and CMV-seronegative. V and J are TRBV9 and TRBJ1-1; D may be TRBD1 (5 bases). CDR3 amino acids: CASSVVSGETEAFF. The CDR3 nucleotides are TGTGCCAGCAGCGTAGTATCGGGGGAGACTGAAGCTTTCTTT.